A selection of T cell receptor beta chains follows, all from one sample in a study of cytomegalovirus exposure and HLA in healthy donors. TCRdb's table, derived via immunoSEQ multiplex PCR, lists solely in-frame clones and lacks some. The sample has 90,000 to 120,000 clones; more than 65% are singletons. The specimen was PBMCs. The receptor source for this set is a woman aged 18 to 35 in good health and CMV-seronegative. The CDR3 runs from the conserved cysteine through the conserved F or W. D genes are given only for firm matches. Clone size is stated in some rows and not others, as once, few, many or a class when expanded.

clone_size: .
j_call: TRBJ1-2
v_call: TRBV19
d_call: .
cdr3_nt: TGTGCCAGTAGTAACAGGGCGGAGGATGGCTACACCTTC
cdr3_aa: CASSNRAEDGYTF

clone_size: .
j_call: TRBJ1-5
v_call: TRBV5-6
d_call: TRBD1
cdr3_nt: TGTGCCAGCAGCTCCGGGACAGGGGACGAGTTTTTGCTTCAGCCCCAGCATTTT
cdr3_aa: CASSSGTGDEFLLQPQHF

clone_size: .
j_call: TRBJ1-1
v_call: TRBV10-1
d_call: .
cdr3_nt: TGCGCCAGCAGTGAGGAGGGAAACACTGAAGCTTTCTTT
cdr3_aa: CASSEEGNTEAFF

clone_size: .
j_call: TRBJ1-3
v_call: TRBV7-2
d_call: TRBD1
cdr3_nt: TGTGCCAGCAGCAAAAGGACAGGGACTGGAAACACCATATATTTT
cdr3_aa: CASSKRTGTGNTIYF

clone_size: .
j_call: TRBJ1-2
v_call: TRBV27
d_call: TRBD1
cdr3_nt: TGTGCCAGCACCAGTTACTTCGGACAGGGGAACTATGGCTACACCTTC
cdr3_aa: CASTSYFGQGNYGYTF

clone_size: .
j_call: TRBJ1-3
v_call: TRBV10-3
d_call: .
cdr3_nt: TGTGCCATCAGTGACCCATACACAGGGACTGGAAACACCATATATTTT
cdr3_aa: CAISDPYTGTGNTIYF

clone_size: .
j_call: TRBJ1-1
v_call: TRBV27
d_call: TRBD1
cdr3_nt: TGTGCCAGCAGTTTATCGATCCTTCTCCTTCCTGACAGGGGGAGCACTGAAGCTTTCTTT
cdr3_aa: CASSLSILLLPDRGSTEAFF

clone_size: .
j_call: TRBJ1-3
v_call: TRBV6-1
d_call: .
cdr3_nt: TGTGCCAGCAGTGTTGAACAACAGGGAAACACCATATATTTT
cdr3_aa: CASSVEQQGNTIYF

clone_size: .
j_call: TRBJ2-3
v_call: TRBV4-3
d_call: TRBD2
cdr3_nt: TGCGCCAGCAGCGACTCCGGACTAGCGGGAGTCTCAGATACGCAGTATTTT
cdr3_aa: CASSDSGLAGVSDTQYF

clone_size: once
j_call: TRBJ2-7
v_call: TRBV5-1
d_call: TRBD2
cdr3_nt: TGCGCCAGCAGCTTGAGGGGTAGCGGGAGGAGGACCTCCTACGAGCAGTACTTC
cdr3_aa: CASSLRGSGRRTSYEQYF

clone_size: .
j_call: TRBJ1-5
v_call: TRBV4-2
d_call: .
cdr3_nt: TGTGCCAGCAGCCAACAGGACACGCGTCATAGCAATCAGCCCCAGCATTTT
cdr3_aa: CASSQQDTRHSNQPQHF

clone_size: .
j_call: TRBJ1-3
v_call: TRBV9
d_call: .
cdr3_nt: TGTGCCAGCAGCGTCCACCATGGCGGGGGGTCTGGAAACACCATATATTTT
cdr3_aa: CASSVHHGGGSGNTIYF

clone_size: few
j_call: TRBJ1-6
v_call: TRBV6-5
d_call: .
cdr3_nt: TGTGCCAGCAGTTCCCTTCGGACGGGGAATCATTCACCCCTCCACTTT
cdr3_aa: CASSSLRTGNHSPLHF

clone_size: .
j_call: TRBJ2-4
v_call: TRBV9
d_call: .
cdr3_nt: TGTGCCAGCAGCTTACGTGGGGAGCCGGTGGAAAACATTCAGTACTTC
cdr3_aa: CASSLRGEPVENIQYF

clone_size: .
j_call: TRBJ1-5
v_call: TRBV28
d_call: TRBD1
cdr3_nt: TGTGCCAGCAGGCTGGGACAGAATAGCAATCAGCCCCAGCATTTT
cdr3_aa: CASRLGQNSNQPQHF